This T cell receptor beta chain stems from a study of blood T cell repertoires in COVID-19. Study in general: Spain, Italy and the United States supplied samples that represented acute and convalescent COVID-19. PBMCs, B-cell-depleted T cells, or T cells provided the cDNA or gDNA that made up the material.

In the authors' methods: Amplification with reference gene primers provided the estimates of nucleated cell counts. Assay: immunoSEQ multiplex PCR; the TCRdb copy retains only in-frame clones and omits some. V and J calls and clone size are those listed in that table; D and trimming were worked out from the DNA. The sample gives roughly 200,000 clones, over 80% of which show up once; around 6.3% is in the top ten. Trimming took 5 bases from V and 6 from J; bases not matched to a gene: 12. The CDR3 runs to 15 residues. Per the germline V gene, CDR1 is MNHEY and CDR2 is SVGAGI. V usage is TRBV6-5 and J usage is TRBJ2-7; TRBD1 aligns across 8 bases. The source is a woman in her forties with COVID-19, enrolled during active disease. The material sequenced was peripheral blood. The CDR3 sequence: CASSRGRTGPSEQYF. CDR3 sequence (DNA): TGTGCCAGCAGTCGCGGACGGACAGGGCCCTCCGAGCAGTACTTC.